What follows is one T cell receptor beta chain and its context. As yet, its antigen is unknown. TCRdb reanalysed the reads using MiXCR and keeps one entry per CDR3 protein. The profile shows a few hundred thousand distinct CDR3 sequences, 15% to 20% of them singletons. This specimen belongs to a study of T cell repertoires in cytomegalovirus infection. Overall study context: Matching HLA type, along with CMV infection, was indicated by public TCR beta signatures.

General observations from the study: Carriage of CMV together with the relevant HLA was identifiable through cumulative public TCR beta family frequency. What dominated the ex vivo response were HLA-C-restricted CMV-specific TCR beta clonotypes.

Trimming cost V 4 bases and J 1 base; bases outside gene matches: 9. The CDR3 is 17 residues long. Germline V CDR1 and CDR2: MGHRA, YSYEKL. The source material was PBMCs. The TCR sequence derives from a human donor in good health (CMV status not recorded). Some clones in this sample may be carry-over from other donors' samples. The chain couples TRBV4-1 to TRBJ2-3; 9 bases are a match to TRBD1. CDR3 nucleotides: TGCGCCAGCAGCCGGAATCCCGGGACAGGGCGCACAGATACGCAGTATTTT. Protein sequence: CASSRNPGTGRTDTQYF.